The source of this T cell receptor (beta chain) is a study of blood T cell repertoires in COVID-19. As for the study in general: Italy, Spain and the United States were the sources of the convalescent and acute COVID-19 samples. The analysed material was cDNA or gDNA that came from T cells, B-cell-depleted T cells, or PBMCs.

Remarks on this clone: Given a much more abundant clone one base away, this may be a read error. The sample carries other DNA sequences with the same CDR3.

Original processing methods: It was from reference gene primer amplification that nucleated cell counts were estimated. Profiling relied on immunoSEQ multiplex PCR, and the TCRdb table lists in-frame clones only, not all of them. Clone size and V and J calls were adopted from that table, with D and trimming inferred from the DNA. The table includes around 280,000 clones, approximately 83% detected once. Germline loops: CDR1 SGHDN, CDR2 FVKESK. The V gene lost 4 bases and the J gene lost 0 bases, with 4 bases spanning the gap. The CDR3 is 12 amino acids. The sequence derives from a woman in her twenties or thirties who had recovered from COVID-19. V gene TRBV14 combines with J gene TRBJ2-7, with D hard to call. Sequencing was carried out using peripheral blood. The CDR3 loop is CASSLSSYEQYF. CDR3 DNA: TGTGCCAGCAGCCTCAGCTCCTACGAGCAGTACTTC.